This record looks at one T cell receptor (beta chain) sequence and its context. The data are from a study of blood T cell repertoires in COVID-19. Overall study: Donors in the United States, Italy and Spain gave samples during acute or convalescent COVID-19. Nucleic acid was either cDNA or gDNA, and it came from T cells, B-cell-depleted T cells, or PBMCs.

Per the original methods: Counts of nucleated cells, estimated from reference gene primer amplification, were obtained. Only in-frame clones appear in the TCRdb table, and some are missing; sequencing was by immunoSEQ multiplex PCR. V and J calls and clone size follow that table, whereas D and trimming were derived from the DNA. Of 100,000 to 150,000 clones listed, about 80% are singletons. The germline V gene has CDR1 SGHVS and CDR2 FQNEAQ. Trimming at V came to 0 bases and at J to 5 bases, leaving 8 bases not matched to a gene. The length of the CDR3 is 17 residues. This receptor was obtained from a man between 60 and 75 years old with acute or convalescent COVID-19. The sample was peripheral blood. The rearrangement uses TRBV7-8 and TRBJ2-1; 9 bases map to TRBD2. This CDR3 is CASSLAPWRLADNEQFF. In DNA, the CDR3 is TGTGCCAGCAGCTTAGCACCATGGAGACTAGCGGACAATGAGCAGTTCTTC. Filled out from reference TRBV7-8 and TRBJ2-1, the complete variable domain reads GAGVSQSPRYKVAKRGQDVALRCDPISGHVSLFWYQQALGQGPEFLTYFQNEAQLDKSGLPSDRFFAERPEGSVSTLKIQRTQQEDSAVYLCASSLAPWRLADNEQFFGPGTRLTVL.